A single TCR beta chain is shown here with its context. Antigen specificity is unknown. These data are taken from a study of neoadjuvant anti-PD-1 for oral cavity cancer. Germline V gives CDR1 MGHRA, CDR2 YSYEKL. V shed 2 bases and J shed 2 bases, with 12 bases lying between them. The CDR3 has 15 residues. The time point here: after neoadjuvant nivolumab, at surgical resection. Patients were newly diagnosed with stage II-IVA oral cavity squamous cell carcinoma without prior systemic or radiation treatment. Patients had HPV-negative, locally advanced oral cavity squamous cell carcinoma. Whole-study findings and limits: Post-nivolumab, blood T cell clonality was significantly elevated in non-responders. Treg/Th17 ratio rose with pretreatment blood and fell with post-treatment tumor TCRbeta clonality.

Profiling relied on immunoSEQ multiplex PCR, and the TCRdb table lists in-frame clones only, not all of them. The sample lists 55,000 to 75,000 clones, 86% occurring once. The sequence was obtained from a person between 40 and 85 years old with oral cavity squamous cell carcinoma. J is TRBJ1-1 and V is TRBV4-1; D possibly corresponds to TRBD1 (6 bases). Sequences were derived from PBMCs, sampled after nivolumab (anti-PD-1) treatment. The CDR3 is CASSQLDRQNTEAFF. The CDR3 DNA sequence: TGCGCCAGCAGCCAACTAGACAGGCAAAACACTGAAGCTTTCTTT.